A selection of T cell receptor beta chains follows, all from one sample in a study of OX40 agonist ivuxolimab in advanced cancers. Method: immunoSEQ multiplex PCR; TCRdb's copy keeps in-frame clones and lacks some. The data contain 20,000 to 25,000 clones, 60% to 80% of them singletons. The specimen comprised CD4+ or CD8+ T cells sorted from blood, sampled in a trial of the OX40 agonist ivuxolimab. The receptor source for this set is an adult with an advanced solid tumor such as melanoma, head and neck, liver or kidney cancer. Each CDR3 is given with its conserved first and last residue. Fields, in order: D gene, J gene, V gene, CDR3 protein. A D gene is named only where the DNA matches it firmly.

d_gene: TRBD1; j_gene: TRBJ1-2; v_gene: TRBV28; CDR3aa: CASSFPSQGALGYGYTF
d_gene: NA; j_gene: TRBJ2-3; v_gene: TRBV4-2; CDR3aa: CASSQLSRGFTDTQYF
d_gene: NA; j_gene: TRBJ1-1; v_gene: TRBV30; CDR3aa: CACRRRQINTEAFF
d_gene: TRBD2; j_gene: TRBJ2-1; v_gene: TRBV5-5; CDR3aa: CASSHLGLAGGSRNEQFF
d_gene: TRBD1; j_gene: TRBJ2-7; v_gene: TRBV4-1; CDR3aa: CASSLSGTGENEQYF
d_gene: NA; j_gene: TRBJ2-7; v_gene: TRBV27; CDR3aa: CASSLSGQILGEQYF
d_gene: TRBD1; j_gene: TRBJ1-1; v_gene: TRBV7-6; CDR3aa: CASSLGQDPNTEAFF
d_gene: NA; j_gene: TRBJ1-1; v_gene: TRBV2; CDR3aa: CASRRKLPGRPPENTEAFF
d_gene: NA; j_gene: TRBJ2-1; v_gene: TRBV5-1; CDR3aa: CASSLVAGNKNEQFF
d_gene: NA; j_gene: TRBJ2-4; v_gene: TRBV20-1; CDR3aa: CSARQEGIQYF
d_gene: TRBD1; j_gene: TRBJ2-7; v_gene: TRBV27; CDR3aa: CASSLLGTASYEQYF
d_gene: NA; j_gene: TRBJ2-6; v_gene: TRBV28; CDR3aa: CASSLGQYSGANVLTF
d_gene: TRBD1; j_gene: TRBJ2-5; v_gene: TRBV7-3; CDR3aa: CASSSGQGLETQYF
d_gene: NA; j_gene: TRBJ1-1; v_gene: TRBV7-9; CDR3aa: CASTSGSRGTEAFF
d_gene: TRBD2; j_gene: TRBJ2-1; v_gene: TRBV28; CDR3aa: CASSDRKTSGAGNEQFF
d_gene: NA; j_gene: TRBJ2-3; v_gene: TRBV5-6; CDR3aa: CASSSHLTSEADTQYF
d_gene: NA; j_gene: NA; v_gene: TRBV11-2; CDR3aa: CASSSTSFSEQYF
d_gene: TRBD1; j_gene: TRBJ1-5; v_gene: TRBV19; CDR3aa: CASTSGTGTQPQHF
d_gene: NA; j_gene: TRBJ1-6; v_gene: TRBV7-8; CDR3aa: CASRRVNSPLHF
d_gene: NA; j_gene: TRBJ1-3; v_gene: TRBV5-1; CDR3aa: CASSLTAGGNTIYF
d_gene: NA; j_gene: TRBJ1-4; v_gene: TRBV5-6; CDR3aa: CASSFGGTNEKLFF
d_gene: NA; j_gene: TRBJ2-1; v_gene: TRBV10-3; CDR3aa: CAISESQLYNEQFF
d_gene: NA; j_gene: TRBJ2-5; v_gene: TRBV27; CDR3aa: CASSLQGWETQYF
d_gene: NA; j_gene: TRBJ1-4; v_gene: TRBV5-5; CDR3aa: CASSLEGTNEKLFF